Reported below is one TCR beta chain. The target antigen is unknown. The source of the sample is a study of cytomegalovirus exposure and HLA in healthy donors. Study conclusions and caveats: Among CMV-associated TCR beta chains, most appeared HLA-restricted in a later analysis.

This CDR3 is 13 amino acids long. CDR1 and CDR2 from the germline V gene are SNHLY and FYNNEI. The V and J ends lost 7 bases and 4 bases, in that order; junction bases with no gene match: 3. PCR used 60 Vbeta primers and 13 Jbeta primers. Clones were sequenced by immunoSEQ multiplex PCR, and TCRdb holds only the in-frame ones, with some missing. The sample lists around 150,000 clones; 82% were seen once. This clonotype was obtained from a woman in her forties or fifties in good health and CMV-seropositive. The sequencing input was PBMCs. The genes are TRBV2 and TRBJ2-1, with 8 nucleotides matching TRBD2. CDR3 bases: TGTGCCAGCACGGTAGCGGGGTACAATGAGCAGTTCTTC. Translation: CASTVAGYNEQFF.